This T cell receptor (beta chain) was sequenced for a study of identical twins. MiXCR was run by TCRdb on the 5' RACE reads, yielding one entry per CDR3 protein. This table has roughly 490,000 distinct CDR3 sequences, around an eighth appearing once. The table lists this clonotype with many counts. These data were also filed under a second study, of yellow fever vaccine responses in identical twins. From that report: Among the twins, the vaccine T cell response reportedly seemed partly convergent and partly personalized.

This TCR was sampled from a woman between 18 and 29 years old in good health. Sample: CD4+ T cells sorted from blood.

The CDR3 here is CASSLTGLAAGDTQYF. Written as DNA, the CDR3 is TGTGCCAGCAGCTTAACAGGACTAGCGGCCGGAGATACGCAGTATTTT. The chain has TRBV7-2 and TRBJ2-3; 10 bases line up with TRBD2. Germline V gene sequence: CDR1 SGHTA, CDR2 FQGNSA. The CDR3 covers 16 residues. V shed 2 bases and J 5 bases; nucleotides not matched to a gene: 7.